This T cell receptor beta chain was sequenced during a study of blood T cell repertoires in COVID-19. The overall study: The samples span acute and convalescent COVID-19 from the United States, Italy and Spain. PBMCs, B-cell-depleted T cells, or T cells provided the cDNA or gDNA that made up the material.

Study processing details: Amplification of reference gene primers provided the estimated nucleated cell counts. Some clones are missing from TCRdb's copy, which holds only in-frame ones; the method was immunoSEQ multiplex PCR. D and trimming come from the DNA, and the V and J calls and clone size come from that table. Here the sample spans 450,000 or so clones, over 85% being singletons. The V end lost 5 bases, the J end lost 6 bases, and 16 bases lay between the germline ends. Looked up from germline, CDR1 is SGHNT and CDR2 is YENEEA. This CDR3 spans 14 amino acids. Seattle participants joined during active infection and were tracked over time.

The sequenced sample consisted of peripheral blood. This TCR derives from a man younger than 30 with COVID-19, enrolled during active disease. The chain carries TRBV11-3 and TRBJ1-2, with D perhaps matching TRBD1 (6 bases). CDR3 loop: CASSGMGQGHGYTF. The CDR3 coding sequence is TGTGCCAGCAGCGGAATGGGACAAGGCCATGGCTACACCTTC.